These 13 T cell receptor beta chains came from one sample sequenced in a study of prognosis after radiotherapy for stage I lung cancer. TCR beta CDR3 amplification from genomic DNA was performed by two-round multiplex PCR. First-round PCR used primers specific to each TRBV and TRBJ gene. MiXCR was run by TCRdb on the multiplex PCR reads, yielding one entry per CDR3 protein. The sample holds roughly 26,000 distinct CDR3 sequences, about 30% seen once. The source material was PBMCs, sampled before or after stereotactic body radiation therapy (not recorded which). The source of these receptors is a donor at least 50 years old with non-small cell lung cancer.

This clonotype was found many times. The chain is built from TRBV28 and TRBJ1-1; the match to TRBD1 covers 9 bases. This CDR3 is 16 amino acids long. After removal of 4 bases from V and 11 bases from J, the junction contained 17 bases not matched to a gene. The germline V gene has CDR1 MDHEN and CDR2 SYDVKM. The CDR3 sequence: CASSSFPGQGGFGAFF. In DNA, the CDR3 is TGTGCCAGCAGTTCCTTTCCGGGACAGGGAGGGTTTGGGGCTTTCTTT.

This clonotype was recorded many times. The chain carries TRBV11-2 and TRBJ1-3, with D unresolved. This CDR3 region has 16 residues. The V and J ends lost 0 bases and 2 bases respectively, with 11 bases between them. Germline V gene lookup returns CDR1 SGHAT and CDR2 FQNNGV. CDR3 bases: TGTGCCAGCAGCTTAGATTCGCCTGGGGCTGGAAACACCATATATTTT. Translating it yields CASSLDSPGAGNTIYF.

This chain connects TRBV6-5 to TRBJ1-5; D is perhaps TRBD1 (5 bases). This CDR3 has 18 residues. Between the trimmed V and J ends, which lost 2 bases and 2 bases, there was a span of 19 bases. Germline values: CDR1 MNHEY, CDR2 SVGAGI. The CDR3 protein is CASSYPNPDSSGNQPQHF. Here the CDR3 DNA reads TGTGCCAGCAGTTACCCTAATCCTGACAGTTCTGGCAATCAGCCCCAGCATTTT.

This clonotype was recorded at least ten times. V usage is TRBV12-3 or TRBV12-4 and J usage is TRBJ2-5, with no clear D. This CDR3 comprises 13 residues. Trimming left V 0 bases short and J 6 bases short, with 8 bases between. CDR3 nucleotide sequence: TGTGCCAGCAGTTTAGCGTCCGCCCAGACCCAGTACTTC. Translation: CASSLASAQTQYF.

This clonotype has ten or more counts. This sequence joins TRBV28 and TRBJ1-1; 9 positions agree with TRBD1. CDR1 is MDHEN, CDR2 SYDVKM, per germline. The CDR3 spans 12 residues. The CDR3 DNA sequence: TGTGCAACGGGACAGGGGAACACTGAAGCTTTCTTT. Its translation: CATGQGNTEAFF.

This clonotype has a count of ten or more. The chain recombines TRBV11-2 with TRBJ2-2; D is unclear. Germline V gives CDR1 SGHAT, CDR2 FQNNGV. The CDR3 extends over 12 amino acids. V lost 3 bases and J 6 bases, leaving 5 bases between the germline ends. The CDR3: CASSFDPGELFF. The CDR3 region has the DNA TGTGCCAGCAGCTTTGATCCCGGGGAGCTGTTTTTT. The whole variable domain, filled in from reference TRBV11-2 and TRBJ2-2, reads EAGVAQSPRYKIIEKRQSVAFWCNPISGHATLYWYQQILGQGPKLLIQFQNNGVVDDSQLPKDRFSAERLKGVDSTLKIQPAKLEDSAVYLCASSFDPGELFFGEGSRLTVL.

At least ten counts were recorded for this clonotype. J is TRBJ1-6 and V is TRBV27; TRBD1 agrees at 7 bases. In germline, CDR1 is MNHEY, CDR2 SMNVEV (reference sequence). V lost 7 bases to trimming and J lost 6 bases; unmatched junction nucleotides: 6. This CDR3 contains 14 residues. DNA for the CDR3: TGTGCCAGCACACCCGGGACAGCTAATTCACCCCTCCACTTT. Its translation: CASTPGTANSPLHF.

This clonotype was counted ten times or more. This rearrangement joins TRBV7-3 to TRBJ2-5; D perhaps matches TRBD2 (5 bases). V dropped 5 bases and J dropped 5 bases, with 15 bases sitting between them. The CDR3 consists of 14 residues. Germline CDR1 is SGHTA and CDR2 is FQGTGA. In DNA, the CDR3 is TGTGCCAGCAGCCCTTACCGGGGAGTCGAGACCCAGTACTTC. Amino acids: CASSPYRGVETQYF.

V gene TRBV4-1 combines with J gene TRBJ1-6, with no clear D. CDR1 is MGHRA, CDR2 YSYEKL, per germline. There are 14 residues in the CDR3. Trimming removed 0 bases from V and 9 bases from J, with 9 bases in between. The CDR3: CASSQDGGISPLHF. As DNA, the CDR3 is TGCGCCAGCAGCCAAGATGGAGGGATTTCACCCCTCCACTTT.

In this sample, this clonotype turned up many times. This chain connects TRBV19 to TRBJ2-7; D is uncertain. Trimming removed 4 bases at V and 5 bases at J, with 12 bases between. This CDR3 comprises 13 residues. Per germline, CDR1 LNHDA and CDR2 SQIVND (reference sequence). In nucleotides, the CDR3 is TGTGCCAGTAGTACCCAACTAAGTGACGAGCAGTACTTC. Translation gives CASSTQLSDEQYF.

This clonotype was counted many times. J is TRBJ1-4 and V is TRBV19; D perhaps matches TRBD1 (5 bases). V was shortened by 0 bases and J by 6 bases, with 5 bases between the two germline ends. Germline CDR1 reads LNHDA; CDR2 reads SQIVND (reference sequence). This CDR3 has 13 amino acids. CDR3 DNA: TGTGCCAGTAGTATAGAAGGGGATGAAAAACTGTTTTTT. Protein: CASSIEGDEKLFF.

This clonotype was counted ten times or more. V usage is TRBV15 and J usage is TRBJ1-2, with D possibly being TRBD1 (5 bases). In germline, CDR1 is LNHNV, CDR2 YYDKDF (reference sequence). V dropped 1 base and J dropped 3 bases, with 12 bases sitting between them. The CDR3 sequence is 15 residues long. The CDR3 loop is CATSRVGGKDYGYTF. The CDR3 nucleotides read TGTGCCACCAGCAGAGTTGGGGGGAAGGACTATGGCTACACCTTC.

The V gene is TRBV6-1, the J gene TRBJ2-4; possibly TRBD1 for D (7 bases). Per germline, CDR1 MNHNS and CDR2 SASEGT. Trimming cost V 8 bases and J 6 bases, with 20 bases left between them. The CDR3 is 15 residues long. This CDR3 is CASGRSGGRGNIQYF. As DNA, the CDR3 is TGTGCCAGCGGTCGCTCAGGGGGGCGAGGAAACATTCAGTACTTC.